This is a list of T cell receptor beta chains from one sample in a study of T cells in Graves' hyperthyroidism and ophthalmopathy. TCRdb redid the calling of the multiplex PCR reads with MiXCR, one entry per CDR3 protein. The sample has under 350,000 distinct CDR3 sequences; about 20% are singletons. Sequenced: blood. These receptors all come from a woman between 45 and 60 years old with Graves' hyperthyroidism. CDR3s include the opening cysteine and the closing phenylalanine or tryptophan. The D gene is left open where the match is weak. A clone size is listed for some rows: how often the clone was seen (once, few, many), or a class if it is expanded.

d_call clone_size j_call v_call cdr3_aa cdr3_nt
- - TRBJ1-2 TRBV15 CATARQTPIGYGYTF TGTGCCACCGCGCGACAGACCCCAATCGGCTATGGCTACACCTTC
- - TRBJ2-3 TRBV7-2 CASSSAGTQYF TGTGCCAGCAGCTCAGCGGGTACGCAGTATTTT
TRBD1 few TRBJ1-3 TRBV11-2 CASSPVTGGPGNTIYF TGTGCCAGCAGCCCCGTGACAGGGGGCCCCGGAAACACCATATATTTT
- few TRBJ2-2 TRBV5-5 CASSLRRRGFTGELFF TGTGCCAGCAGTTTGCGGAGGAGGGGGTTCACCGGGGAGCTGTTTTTT
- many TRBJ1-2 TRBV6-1 CASSSPFEGKRGYGYTF TGTGCCAGCAGTTCCCCGTTCGAGGGGAAACGGGGCTATGGCTACACCTTC
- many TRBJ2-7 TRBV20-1 CSASETRSYEQYF TGCAGTGCTAGTGAGACCCGCTCCTACGAGCAGTACTTC
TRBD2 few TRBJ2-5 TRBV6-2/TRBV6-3 CASRPSGGKETQYF TGTGCCAGCAGGCCTAGCGGGGGAAAAGAGACCCAGTACTTC
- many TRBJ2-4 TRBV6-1 CASSDLNIQYF TGTGCCAGCAGTGACCTAAACATTCAGTACTTC
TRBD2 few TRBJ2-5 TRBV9 CASTPGGRYQETQYF TGTGCCAGCACTCCGGGGGGACGGTACCAAGAGACCCAGTACTTC
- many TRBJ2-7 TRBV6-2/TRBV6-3 CASSYRGARDEQYF TGTGCCAGCAGTTATCGGGGGGCGCGGGACGAGCAGTACTTC
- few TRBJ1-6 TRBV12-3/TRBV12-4 CASSLRAGDSPLHF TGTGCCAGCAGTCTACGGGCAGGGGATTCACCCCTCCACTTT
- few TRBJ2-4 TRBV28 CASSPSLVNIQYF TGTGCCAGCAGTCCCTCACTAGTTAACATTCAGTACTTC
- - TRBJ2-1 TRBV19 CASSISDGTGPFF TGTGCCAGTAGTATATCGGACGGGACCGGCCCGTTCTTC
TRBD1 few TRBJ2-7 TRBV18 CASSGGPGTGAEQYF TGTGCCAGCTCAGGAGGGCCCGGGACAGGGGCTGAGCAGTACTTC
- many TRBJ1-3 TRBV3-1 CASSQDGSSGNTIYF TGTGCCAGCAGCCAAGACGGCAGCTCTGGAAACACCATATATTTT
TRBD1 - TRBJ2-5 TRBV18 CASSHPGQQETQYF TGTGCCAGCTCACACCCGGGACAGCAAGAGACCCAGTACTTC
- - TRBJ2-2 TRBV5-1 CASSLLGASNTGELFF TGCGCCAGCAGCTTATTGGGGGCCTCGAACACCGGGGAGCTGTTTTTT
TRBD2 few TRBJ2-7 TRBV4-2 CASSQDLAGTYEQYF TGTGCCAGCAGCCAAGATCTAGCGGGGACCTACGAGCAGTACTTC
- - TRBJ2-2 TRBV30 CAWIAAARAGELFF TGTGCCTGGATAGCGGCGGCCAGGGCCGGGGAGCTGTTTTTT
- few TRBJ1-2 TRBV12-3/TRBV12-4 CASSLANGGYTF TGTGCCAGCAGTTTAGCGAATGGGGGCTACACCTTC
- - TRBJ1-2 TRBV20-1 CSASEADYGYTF TGCAGTGCTAGTGAGGCAGACTATGGCTACACCTTC
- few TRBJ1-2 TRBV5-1 CASSLSGTSSGYTF TGCGCCAGCAGCTTGTCAGGAACCTCCTCTGGCTACACCTTC
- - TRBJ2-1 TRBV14 CASSPTLNEQFF TGTGCCAGCAGCCCGACATTGAATGAGCAGTTCTTC
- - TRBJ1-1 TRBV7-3 CASSLTRQLNTEAFF TGTGCCAGCAGCTTAACGAGACAACTGAACACTGAAGCTTTCTTT
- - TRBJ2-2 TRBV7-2 CASSRQGGGTGELFF TGTGCCAGCAGCCGACAGGGCGGGGGCACCGGGGAGCTGTTTTTT
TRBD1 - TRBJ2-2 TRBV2 CASSDRGLGGELFF TGTGCCAGCAGTGACAGGGGGCTCGGCGGGGAGCTGTTTTTT
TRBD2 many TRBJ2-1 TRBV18 CASSPGGPSNNEQFF TGTGCCAGCTCGCCGGGAGGGCCTAGTAATAATGAGCAGTTCTTC
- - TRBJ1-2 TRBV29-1 CSVVLVKGDLLYGYTF TGCAGCGTTGTCCTGGTAAAGGGGGATTTGCTATATGGCTACACCTTC
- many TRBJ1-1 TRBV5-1 CASSPRPGRDTEAFF TGCGCCAGCAGCCCCCGCCCGGGGAGGGACACTGAAGCTTTCTTT
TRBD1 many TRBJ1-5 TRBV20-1 CSAYRGISNQPQHF TGCAGTGCTTACAGGGGAATTAGCAATCAGCCCCAGCATTTT
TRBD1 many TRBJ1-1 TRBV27 CASSPLQGAAAEAFF TGTGCCAGCAGTCCATTACAGGGGGCGGCGGCTGAAGCTTTCTTT
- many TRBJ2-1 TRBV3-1 CASSQGRNPYNEQFF TGTGCCAGCAGCCAGGGACGGAACCCCTACAATGAGCAGTTCTTC
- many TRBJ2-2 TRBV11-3 CASSLGGDVTGELFF TGTGCCAGCAGCCTTGGGGGAGACGTCACCGGGGAGCTGTTTTTT
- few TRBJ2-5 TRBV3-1 CASSLTGTLQETQYF TGTGCCAGCAGCCTCACCGGGACATTACAAGAGACCCAGTACTTC
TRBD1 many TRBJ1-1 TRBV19 CASNDRGQRTEAFF TGTGCCAGTAATGACAGGGGGCAGAGGACTGAAGCTTTCTTT
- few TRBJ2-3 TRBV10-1 CASSESDTQYF TGCGCCAGCAGTGAGTCGGATACGCAGTATTTT
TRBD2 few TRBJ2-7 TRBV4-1 CASSLGTTYSYEQYF TGCGCCAGCAGCCTCGGGACTACCTACTCCTACGAGCAGTACTTC
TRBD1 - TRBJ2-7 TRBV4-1 CASSPGQDNYEQYF TGCGCCAGCAGCCCAGGACAGGACAACTACGAGCAGTACTTC
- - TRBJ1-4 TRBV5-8 CASSLGEANEKLFF TGTGCCAGCAGCTTAGGGGAGGCTAATGAAAAACTGTTTTTT
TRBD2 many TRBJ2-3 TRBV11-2 CASSLTSGRGGDTQYF TGTGCCAGCAGCTTGACTAGCGGGAGGGGGGGCGATACGCAGTATTTT
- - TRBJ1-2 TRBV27 CASRPGQANYGHTF TGTGCCAGCAGGCCGGGACAAGCTAACTATGGCCACACCTTC
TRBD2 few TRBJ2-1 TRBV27 CASSLGLGNYNEQFF TGTGCCAGCAGTTTGGGACTAGGAAACTACAATGAGCAGTTCTTC
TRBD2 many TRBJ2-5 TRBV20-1 CTAGGGETQYF TGCACCGCGGGGGGAGGGGAGACCCAGTACTTC
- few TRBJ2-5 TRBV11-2 CASSTRTRQETQYF TGTGCCAGCAGTACTCGAACACGCCAAGAGACCCAGTACTTC